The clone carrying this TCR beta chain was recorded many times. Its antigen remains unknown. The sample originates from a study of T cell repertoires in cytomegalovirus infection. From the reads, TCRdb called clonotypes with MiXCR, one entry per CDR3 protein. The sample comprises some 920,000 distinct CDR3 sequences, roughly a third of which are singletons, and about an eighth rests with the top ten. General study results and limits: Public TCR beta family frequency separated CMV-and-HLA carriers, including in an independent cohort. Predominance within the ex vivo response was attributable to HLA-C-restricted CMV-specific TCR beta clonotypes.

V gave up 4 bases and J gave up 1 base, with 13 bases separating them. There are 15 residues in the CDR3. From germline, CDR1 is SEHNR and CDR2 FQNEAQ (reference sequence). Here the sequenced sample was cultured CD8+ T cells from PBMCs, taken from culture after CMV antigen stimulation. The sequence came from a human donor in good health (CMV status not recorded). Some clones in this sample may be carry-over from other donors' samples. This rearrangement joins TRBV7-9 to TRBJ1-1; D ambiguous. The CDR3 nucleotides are TGTGCCAGCAGCTCCACCCCAGAAGGGAACACTGAAGCTTTCTTT. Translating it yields CASSSTPEGNTEAFF.